Presented here are 9 T cell receptor beta chains from one specimen sequenced in a study of TIL therapy for anti-PD-1-resistant metastatic lung cancer. Time point reported: pre-treatment sample, taken before nivolumab and TIL therapy. The immunoSEQ assay was v3. The data were produced by immunoSEQ multiplex PCR, yet TCRdb's version contains in-frame clones alone and is incomplete. The data hold tens of thousands of clones, with 70% to 80% observed a single time. Material: blood, obtained at baseline. All receptors derive from a woman between 25 and 85 years old with non-small cell lung cancer.

The chain carries TRBV21-1 and TRBJ2-7; TRBD2 is taken as the D call from the table, unchecked against the DNA. TRBV21-1 is reported as a pseudogene. There are 13 residues in the CDR3. CDR3 nucleotide sequence: TGTGCCAGCAGCAAATTAAGGAGCTACGAGCAGTACTTC. It yields the protein CASSKLRSYEQYF.

The rearrangement joins TRBV10-2 to TRBJ2-7; no reliable D call. Germline assignment: CDR1 WSHSY and CDR2 SAAADI. This CDR3 is built from 12 residues. V was pared by 5 bases and J by 2 bases, with 7 bases between. CDR3 in amino acids: CASSSATYEQYF. CDR3 in DNA: TGCGCCAGCAGTAGCGCAACCTACGAGCAGTACTTC.

Note on this clone: Other DNA sequences in this sample translate to the same CDR3. The chain employs TRBV28 and TRBJ1-5; possible D gene TRBD1, 5 bases. Trimming left V 3 bases short and J 6 bases short, with 6 bases between. The CDR3 sequence is 12 residues long. Germline V gives CDR1 MDHEN, CDR2 SYDVKM. The CDR3 DNA is TGTGCCAGCAGTTTGGGGGGTCAGCCCCAGCATTTT. Residues: CASSLGGQPQHF.

The count of this clone is one. CDR3 sequence: CASSSGTGDENQPQHF. The CDR3 DNA reads as TGCGCCAGCAGCTCCGGGACAGGGGACGAGAATCAGCCCCAGCATTTT. The rearrangement links TRBV5-1 to TRBJ1-5; 10 bases fit TRBD1. V was pared by 3 bases and J by 4 bases, with 7 bases of the junction left unmatched. Germline V gene sequence: CDR1 SGHRS, CDR2 YFSETQ. The CDR3 runs 16 residues.

The chain couples TRBV10-3 to TRBJ2-1, with a tentative D call TRBD1 (6 bases). CDR1 and CDR2 from the germline V gene are ENHRY and SYGVKD. With 0 bases removed from V and 6 bases from J, the gap between germline ends came to 15 bases. The CDR3 covers 16 residues. CDR3 nucleotide sequence: TGTGCCATCAGTGAGTCGGATAGGGGGACAATCAATGAGCAGTTCTTC. Amino acids: CAISESDRGTINEQFF.

The rearrangement uses TRBV6-5 and TRBJ1-1; D is perhaps TRBD1 (6 bases). Germline V gene data show CDR1 as MNHEY and CDR2 as SVGAGI. This CDR3 is built from 11 residues. Trimming stripped 6 bases from V and 7 bases from J, with 9 bases between. CDR3 bases: TGTGCCAGCAGAGGACAGCTTGAAGCTTTCTTT. Translating it yields CASRGQLEAFF.

In its sample, this clone was seen a few times. This rearrangement joins TRBV5-1 to TRBJ1-1; no clear D gene. CDR1 is SGHRS, CDR2 YFSETQ, per germline. There are 11 residues in the CDR3. The V end was cut by 4 bases, the J end by 1 base, with 2 bases between. CDR3: CASSENTEAFF. CDR3 nucleotides: TGCGCCAGCAGCGAGAACACTGAAGCTTTCTTT.

The rearrangement links TRBV5-1 to TRBJ1-1; TRBD1 might be the D (5 bases). Germline V lookup: CDR1 SGHRS, CDR2 YFSETQ. Trimming removed 4 bases from V and 1 base from J, with 17 bases in between. The CDR3 sequence is 16 residues long. CDR3 residues: CASSPNLSGGNTEAFF. DNA of the CDR3: TGCGCCAGCAGCCCAAACCTATCTGGGGGGAACACTGAAGCTTTCTTT.

The V gene is TRBV4-1, the J gene TRBJ1-2; D unresolved. This CDR3 is built from 16 residues. CDR1 MGHRA and CDR2 YSYEKL come from the germline V gene. V shed 4 bases and J shed 0 bases, with 15 bases lying between them. The CDR3 reads CASSPLGPSSNYGYTF. DNA of the CDR3: TGCGCCAGCAGCCCTTTAGGACCGAGCTCTAACTATGGCTACACCTTC.